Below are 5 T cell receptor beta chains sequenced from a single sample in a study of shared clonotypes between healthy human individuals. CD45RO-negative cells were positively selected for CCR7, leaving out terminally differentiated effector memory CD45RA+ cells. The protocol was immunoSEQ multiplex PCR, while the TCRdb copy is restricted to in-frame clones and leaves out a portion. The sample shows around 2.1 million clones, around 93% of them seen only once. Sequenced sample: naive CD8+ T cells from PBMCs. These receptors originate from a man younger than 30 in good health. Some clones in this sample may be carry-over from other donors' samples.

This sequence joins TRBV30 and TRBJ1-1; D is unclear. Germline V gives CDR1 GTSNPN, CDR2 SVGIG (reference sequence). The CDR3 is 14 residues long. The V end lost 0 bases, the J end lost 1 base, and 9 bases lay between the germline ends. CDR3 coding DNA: TGTGCCTGGAGTGTAAGAGTCAGGAACACTGAAGCTTTCTTT. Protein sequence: CAWSVRVRNTEAFF. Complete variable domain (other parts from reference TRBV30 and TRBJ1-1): SQTIHQWPATLVQPVGSPLSLECTVEGTSNPNLYWYRQAAGRGLQLLFYSVGIGQISSEVPQNLSASRPQDRQFILSSKKLLLSDSGFYLCAWSVRVRNTEAFFGQGTRLTVV.

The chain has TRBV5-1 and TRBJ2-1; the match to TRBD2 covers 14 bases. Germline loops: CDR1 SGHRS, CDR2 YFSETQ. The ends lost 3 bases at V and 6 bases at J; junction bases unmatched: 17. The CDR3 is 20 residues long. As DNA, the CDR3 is TGCGCCAGCAGCTCGGAGGGACTAGCGGGAGATTTTTTTTTAGGCAATGAGCAGTTCTTC. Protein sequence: CASSSEGLAGDFFLGNEQFF.

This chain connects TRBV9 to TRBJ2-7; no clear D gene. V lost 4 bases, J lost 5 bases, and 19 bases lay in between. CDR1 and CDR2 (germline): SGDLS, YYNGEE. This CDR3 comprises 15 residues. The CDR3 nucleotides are TGTGCCAGCAGCCCTGGTTGGGGTAGCTCGGACGAGCAGTACTTC. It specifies CASSPGWGSSDEQYF.

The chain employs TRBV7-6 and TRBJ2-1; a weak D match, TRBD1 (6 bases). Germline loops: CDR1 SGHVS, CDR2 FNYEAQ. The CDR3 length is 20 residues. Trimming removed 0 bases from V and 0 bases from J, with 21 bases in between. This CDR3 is CASSLARQESLADSYNEQFF. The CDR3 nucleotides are TGTGCCAGCAGCTTAGCAAGACAGGAGTCTCTGGCGGACTCCTACAATGAGCAGTTCTTC.

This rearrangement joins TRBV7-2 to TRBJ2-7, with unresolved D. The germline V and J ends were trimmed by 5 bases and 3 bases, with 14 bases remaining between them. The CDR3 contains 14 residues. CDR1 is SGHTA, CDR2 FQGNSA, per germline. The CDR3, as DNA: TGTGCCAGCAGCCAAAGGACCAAATTCTACGAGCAGTACTTC. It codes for CASSQRTKFYEQYF.